A selection of T cell receptor beta chains follows, all from one sample in a study of T cell responses to AZD1222 COVID-19 vaccine. Data came from immunoSEQ multiplex PCR; TCRdb stores just in-frame clones and leaves some out. The sample records some 99,000 clones, approximately 88% being singletons. The sequencing used peripheral blood, collected on day 0 of MenACWY control vaccination. These TCRs come from an adult in good health. Both conserved end residues are part of each CDR3. The D gene is left open where the match is weak. Where a row states a size, it is once, few, many or the class of an expanded clone; other rows omit it.

TGTGCCAGCAGCCCGGACAGCTATAGCCTTCTCTCTGGAAACACCATATATTTT,CASSPDSYSLLSGNTIYF,TRBV5-5,.,TRBJ1-3,.
TGTGCCAGCAGTTATTTCCGTGGTGAAGCTTTCTTT,CASSYFRGEAFF,TRBV6-2/TRBV6-3,.,TRBJ1-1,few
TGTGCCAGCCGCTGGGCGGGTCGGGCTAAGAATTCACCCCTCCACTTT,CASRWAGRAKNSPLHF,TRBV28,.,TRBJ1-6,.
TGTGCCAGCAGCTCCCGGGATTACAATGAGCAGTTCTTC,CASSSRDYNEQFF,TRBV7-3,.,TRBJ2-1,once
TGTGCCAGCAGCTTCGACTCCCCACCTTGGGCTTTCTTT,CASSFDSPPWAFF,TRBV7-9,.,TRBJ1-1,.
TGTGCCAGCAGCGTAGTAGGCGGCCCGACCAACGAGCAGTTCTTC,CASSVVGGPTNEQFF,TRBV9,.,TRBJ2-1,.
TGTGCCAGCAGTTACGGTCCTCTTGGACAGGGAGGCTACACCTTC,CASSYGPLGQGGYTF,TRBV6-5,TRBD1,TRBJ1-2,once
TGTGCCAGCAGCCTACAGGTTGGGACTGAAGCTTTCTTT,CASSLQVGTEAFF,TRBV5-8,.,TRBJ1-1,.
TGTGCCAGCAGCCCTTCGACAGGGGCGGGTCAGCCCCAGCATTTT,CASSPSTGAGQPQHF,TRBV3-1/TRBV3-2,TRBD1,TRBJ1-5,.
TGCGCCAGCAGCCAAGGGACAGGGGCATATCAGCCCCAGCATTTT,CASSQGTGAYQPQHF,TRBV4-1,TRBD1,TRBJ1-5,.
TGTGCCTGGACACAATTAGGGCCTGGAAACACCATATATTTT,CAWTQLGPGNTIYF,TRBV30,.,TRBJ1-3,.
TGTGCCAGCAGCTTTACGGACGGGACGAACCAGCAGTACTTC,CASSFTDGTNQQYF,TRBV5-5,.,TRBJ2-7,.
TGTGCCAGTGGCGCTCCAGGGTTTGGGATGGGTTTAAAATTGGAAAACTCTGGAAACACCATATATTTT,CASGAPGFGMGLKLENSGNTIYF,TRBV19,.,TRBJ1-3,.
TGTGCCAGCCCAAGGGTATGGACGGTCGAGCAGTACTTC,CASPRVWTVEQYF,TRBV21-1,.,TRBJ2-7,.
TGTGCCAGCAGCTTATCACCGTGGGGGAGGACCGGGGAGCTGTTTTTT,CASSLSPWGRTGELFF,TRBV7-8,.,TRBJ2-2,once
TGTGCCAGCAGAAGTACCGACAGGATCATTTACAATGAGCAGTTCTTC,CASRSTDRIIYNEQFF,TRBV28,.,TRBJ2-1,.
TGTGCCAGCAGCTTAGACAGGGAGGGTGACGCTTTCTTT,CASSLDREGDAFF,TRBV7-8,.,TRBJ1-1,.
TGTGCCAGCAGTTTGAGGGAATATGGCTACACCTTC,CASSLREYGYTF,TRBV28,.,TRBJ1-2,.
TGTGCCAGCAGCCCACAGGGGGCAGATACGCAGTATTTT,CASSPQGADTQYF,TRBV7-2,TRBD1,TRBJ2-3,once
TGTGCCAGCAGCTTGGGGGGTATTGGGACAGCAAAAAATTCACCCCTCCACTTT,CASSLGGIGTAKNSPLHF,TRBV5-4,TRBD1,TRBJ1-6,.
TGTGCCAGCAGCGCCTCGTGGGGGCGCGATGAAAAACTGTTTTTT,CASSASWGRDEKLFF,TRBV9,.,TRBJ1-4,.
TGTGCCAGCAGTGAGGCTTCCTCAGAAGGCCGGGGAGGCTACACCTTC,CASSEASSEGRGGYTF,TRBV6-1,.,TRBJ1-2,.
TGTGCCACCAGCAGAGTGGGGGGCGCGGGAAACACCATATATTTT,CATSRVGGAGNTIYF,TRBV15,.,TRBJ1-3,.
TGTGCCAGCAGCCAAGATCCAAGGGACACCGGGGAGCTGTTTTTT,CASSQDPRDTGELFF,TRBV4-2,.,TRBJ2-2,once
TGTGCCAGCAGTTTCTTTGGCGGGAGATCTCCCTACGAGCAGTACTTC,CASSFFGGRSPYEQYF,TRBV27,TRBD2,TRBJ2-7,.
TGTGCCAGCAGTTTAGCACCACACACCGGGGAGCTGTTTTTT,CASSLAPHTGELFF,TRBV27,.,TRBJ2-2,few
TGTGCCAGCAGTTCCCATCCGGGACTAGCGGGGGGCGAGCAGTTCTTC,CASSSHPGLAGGEQFF,TRBV28,TRBD2,TRBJ2-1,.
TGTGCCTGGAGTGTACTGCTCTCCACAGATACGCAGTATTTT,CAWSVLLSTDTQYF,TRBV30,.,TRBJ2-3,.
TGCGCCAGCAGCTCCCTGGGGCAGGTGGGGGGGCCTGGCGAGCAGTACTTC,CASSSLGQVGGPGEQYF,TRBV5-1,.,TRBJ2-7,.
TGTGCCAGCACCGCGTCAGGGACCCGGAATACGCAGTATTTT,CASTASGTRNTQYF,TRBV27,.,TRBJ2-3,once
TGTGCCAGCAACCCGGGGACAGGGGAGGGGGAGACCCAGTACTTC,CASNPGTGEGETQYF,TRBV6-5,TRBD1,TRBJ2-5,.
TGTGCCAGCCTCAGGGCAGATACGCAGTATTTT,CASLRADTQYF,TRBV18,.,TRBJ2-3,few
TGTGCCAGCAGCCCGCAACCACCGACAACTAATGAAAAACTGTTTTTT,CASSPQPPTTNEKLFF,TRBV5-4,.,TRBJ1-4,.
TGTGCCAGCAGCCAACACTTTAGGGACAGGGACTACGAGCAGTACTTC,CASSQHFRDRDYEQYF,TRBV16,TRBD1,TRBJ2-7,.
TGTGCCAGCAGCGTAGAAGGGACAGCTCAGAGCTCCTATAATTCACCCCTCCACTTT,CASSVEGTAQSSYNSPLHF,TRBV9,TRBD1,TRBJ1-6,.
TGTGCCAGCAGCAGGAGACAGGGGGATTCACCCCTCCACTTT,CASSRRQGDSPLHF,TRBV3-1/TRBV3-2,TRBD1,TRBJ1-6,once
TGTGCCAGCAGCCCCACGGAAAATCAGCCCCAGCATTTT,CASSPTENQPQHF,TRBV7-9,.,TRBJ1-5,.
TGTGCCAGCAGCTCCTTTTCCGGGACAGGGAACGAGCAGTACTTC,CASSSFSGTGNEQYF,TRBV11-2,TRBD1,TRBJ2-7,.
TGTGCCAGCAGTTTGCTCACAGGGTTTGGAGGTTCACCCCTCCACTTT,CASSLLTGFGGSPLHF,TRBV28,.,TRBJ1-6,.
TGCGCCAGCAGCCACCCCGGGACAGGGATTACAGATACGCAGTATTTT,CASSHPGTGITDTQYF,TRBV4-1,TRBD1,TRBJ2-3,.
TGTGCCACCAGCAGTCCACCTGACCCCGAGCTATATGGCTACACCTTC,CATSSPPDPELYGYTF,TRBV15,.,TRBJ1-2,.
TGTGCCAGCAGTTACTCATACAGGAGGAATGGCTACACCTTC,CASSYSYRRNGYTF,TRBV6-2/TRBV6-3,.,TRBJ1-2,.
TGTGCCAGCAGCCTAGGGGGGCCTGAAGCTTTCTTT,CASSLGGPEAFF,TRBV7-2,.,TRBJ1-1,.
TGCAGTGCTAGTCTCCCGACAGGGGGCGATGCCCGCGGTTTCTTT,CSASLPTGGDARGFF,TRBV20-1,TRBD1,TRBJ1-1,.
TGTGCCAGCAGTACCACTCCGGGGGGGAATCAGCCCCAGCATTTT,CASSTTPGGNQPQHF,TRBV3-1/TRBV3-2,.,TRBJ1-5,.
TGTGCCAGCGCAATAAGACGGAACACTGAAGCTTTCTTT,CASAIRRNTEAFF,TRBV28,.,TRBJ1-1,.
TGTGCCAGTAGTACGAGAGCGAGGGGCCTATTGCCGAGCGATGAGCAGTTCTTC,CASSTRARGLLPSDEQFF,TRBV19,.,TRBJ2-1,.
TGTGCCAGCAGTTTGCGGGGGACCTTATATTCACCCCTCCACTTT,CASSLRGTLYSPLHF,TRBV28,.,TRBJ1-6,.